A single sample is the source of the 9 T cell receptor beta chains below, sequenced in a study of blood T cells in healthy people across ages. Sample-barcoded 5' priming and a J-beta primer mix drove a second PCR of roughly 6 to 12 cycles. TCRdb processed the 5' RACE reads anew with MiXCR; each CDR3 protein has one entry. Of roughly 2 million distinct CDR3 sequences listed, around 50% are singletons. Sequencing used blood. These receptors were collected from a woman aged 40-49 years in good health.

J is TRBJ1-2 and V is TRBV7-9; D may be TRBD1 (6 bases). V lost 5 bases to trimming and J lost 6 bases, with 13 bases between them. Germline values: CDR1 SEHNR, CDR2 FQNEAQ (reference sequence). This CDR3 has 13 residues. The CDR3 bases are TGTGCCAGCAGCCTTAGGAGGGGGGATGGCTACACCTTC. This sequence encodes CASSLRRGDGYTF.

Note on this clonotype: An end of the junction does not agree with germline; a read error may underlie this. The chain joins TRBV7-9 to TRBJ2-3; 7 bases are a match to TRBD2. Per germline, CDR1 SEHNR and CDR2 FQNEAQ (reference sequence). The CDR3 has 14 residues. CDR3 sequence reads: CASSPGRSIDTQYF. The CDR3 coding sequence is TGTGCCAGCAGCCCCGGGAGGAGCATAGATACGCAGTATTTT.

The V gene is TRBV7-6, the J gene TRBJ2-7, with D unclear. From germline, CDR1 is SGHVS and CDR2 FNYEAQ. The CDR3 sequence is 14 residues long. Trimming pared 0 bases from V and 5 bases from J, leaving 11 bases between. This CDR3 is CASSLAQAVHEQYF. The DNA of the CDR3 is TGTGCCAGCAGCTTAGCCCAGGCTGTACACGAGCAGTACTTC.

This sequence joins TRBV4-2 and TRBJ2-1; weak D call: TRBD1 (6 bases). From germline, CDR1 is LGHNA and CDR2 YNFKEQ. The CDR3 length is 15 residues. V gave up 1 base and J gave up 6 bases, with 13 bases separating them. CDR3 protein: CASSQGQTGLNEQFF. Written as DNA, the CDR3 is TGTGCCAGCAGCCAAGGGCAGACAGGACTCAATGAGCAGTTCTTC.

The chain uses TRBV20-1 and TRBJ1-2; D unclear. Germline values: CDR1 DFQATT, CDR2 SNEGSKA (reference sequence). The CDR3 covers 14 residues. The germline V and J ends were trimmed by 1 base and 0 bases, with 9 bases remaining between them. CDR3 coding DNA: TGCAGTGCTAGAGGGGTACAGACTAACTATGGCTACACCTTC. This gives the protein CSARGVQTNYGYTF.

This clonotype showed up just a few times. The V and J genes are TRBV7-9 and TRBJ1-5; D gene uncertain. The CDR3 spans 14 residues. Germline loops: CDR1 SEHNR, CDR2 FQNEAQ (reference sequence). V dropped 5 bases and J dropped 4 bases, with 12 bases sitting between them. The chain's CDR3 is CASSPEGRNQPQHF. In nucleotides, the CDR3 is TGTGCCAGCAGCCCAGAAGGGAGGAATCAGCCCCAGCATTTT.

The chain uses TRBV9 and TRBJ2-4, with 7 nucleotides matching TRBD1. After removal of 3 bases from V and 0 bases from J, the junction contained 6 bases not matched to a gene. Per the germline V gene, CDR1 is SGDLS and CDR2 is YYNGEE. The CDR3 runs 16 residues. CDR3 sequence reads: CASSGRDSIAKNIQYF. As DNA, the CDR3 is TGTGCCAGCAGCGGACGGGACAGCATAGCCAAAAACATTCAGTACTTC.

J is TRBJ2-7 and V is TRBV20-1; 9 bases match TRBD1. The CDR3 covers 14 residues. V lost 3 bases and J lost 5; bases outside the gene matches: 8. Germline loops: CDR1 DFQATT, CDR2 SNEGSKA (reference sequence). CDR3 coding DNA: TGCAGTGCTAGCACCGGGACAGGGCTTGACGAGCAGTACTTC. Translated: CSASTGTGLDEQYF.

The chain carries TRBV4-3 and TRBJ1-5; TRBD1 is a possible D gene (5 bases). V gave up 0 bases and J gave up 3 bases, with 9 bases separating them. CDR1 and CDR2 (germline): LGHNA, YSLEER. This CDR3 is built from 15 residues. The CDR3 here is CASSQDGDLNQPQHF. The CDR3 DNA sequence: TGCGCCAGCAGCCAAGACGGGGACCTCAATCAGCCCCAGCATTTT.